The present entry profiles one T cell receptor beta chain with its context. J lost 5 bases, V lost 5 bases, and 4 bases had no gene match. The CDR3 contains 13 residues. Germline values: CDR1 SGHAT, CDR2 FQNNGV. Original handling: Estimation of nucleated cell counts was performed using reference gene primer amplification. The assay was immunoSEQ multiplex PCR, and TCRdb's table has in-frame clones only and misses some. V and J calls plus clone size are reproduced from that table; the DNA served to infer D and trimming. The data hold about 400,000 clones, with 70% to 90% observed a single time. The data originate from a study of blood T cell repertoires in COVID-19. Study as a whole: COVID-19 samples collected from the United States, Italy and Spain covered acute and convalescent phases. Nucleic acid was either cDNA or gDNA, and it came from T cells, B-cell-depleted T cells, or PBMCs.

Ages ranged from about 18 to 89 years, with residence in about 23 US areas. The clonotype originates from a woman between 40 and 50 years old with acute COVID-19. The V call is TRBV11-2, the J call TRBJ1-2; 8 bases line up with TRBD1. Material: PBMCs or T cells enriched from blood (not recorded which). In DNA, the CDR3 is TGTGCCAGCAGCCAGGACAGGGCATATGGCTACACCTTC. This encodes CASSQDRAYGYTF.